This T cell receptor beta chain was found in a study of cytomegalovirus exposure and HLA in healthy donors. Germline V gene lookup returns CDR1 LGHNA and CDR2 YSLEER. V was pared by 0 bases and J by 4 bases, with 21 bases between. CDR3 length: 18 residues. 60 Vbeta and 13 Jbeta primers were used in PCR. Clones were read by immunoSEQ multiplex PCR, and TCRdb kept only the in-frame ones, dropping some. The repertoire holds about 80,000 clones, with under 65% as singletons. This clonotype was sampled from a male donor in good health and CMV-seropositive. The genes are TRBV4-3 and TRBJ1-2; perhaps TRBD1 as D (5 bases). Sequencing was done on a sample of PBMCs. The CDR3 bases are TGCGCCAGCAGCCAAGAATTAGGCATAGGGGATCTGTTCTATGGCTACACCTTC. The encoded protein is CASSQELGIGDLFYGYTF.